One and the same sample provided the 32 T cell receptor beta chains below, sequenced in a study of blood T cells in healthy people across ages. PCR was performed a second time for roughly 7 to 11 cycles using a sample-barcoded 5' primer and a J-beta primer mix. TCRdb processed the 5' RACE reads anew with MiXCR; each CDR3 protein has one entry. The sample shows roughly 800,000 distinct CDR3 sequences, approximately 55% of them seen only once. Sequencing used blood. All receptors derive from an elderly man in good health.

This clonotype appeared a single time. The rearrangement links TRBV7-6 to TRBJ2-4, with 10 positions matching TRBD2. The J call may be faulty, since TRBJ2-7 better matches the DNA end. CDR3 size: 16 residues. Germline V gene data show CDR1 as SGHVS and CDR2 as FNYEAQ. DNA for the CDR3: TGTGCCAGCAGCCTGGCTAGCGGGAGTAGTATCTACGAGCAGTACTTC. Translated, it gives CASSLASGSSIYEQYF.

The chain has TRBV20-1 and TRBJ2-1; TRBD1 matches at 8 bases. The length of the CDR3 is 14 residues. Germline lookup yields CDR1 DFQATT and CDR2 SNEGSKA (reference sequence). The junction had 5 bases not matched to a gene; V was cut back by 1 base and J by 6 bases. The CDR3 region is CSARGQGTFNEQFF. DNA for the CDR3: TGCAGTGCTAGAGGACAGGGGACCTTCAATGAGCAGTTCTTC.

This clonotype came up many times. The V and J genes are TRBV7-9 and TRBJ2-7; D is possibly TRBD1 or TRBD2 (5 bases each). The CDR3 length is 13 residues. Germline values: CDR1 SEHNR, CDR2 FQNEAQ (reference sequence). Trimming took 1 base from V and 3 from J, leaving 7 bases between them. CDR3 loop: CASSLGDGYEQYF. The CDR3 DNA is TGTGCCAGCAGCTTAGGGGACGGCTACGAGCAGTACTTC.

CDR3 residues: CASSQDRGSATEAFF. The CDR3 nucleotides are TGTGCCAGCAGCCAGGACAGGGGGTCGGCCACTGAAGCTTTCTTT. The chain uses TRBV3-1 and TRBJ1-1; TRBD1 matches at 10 bases. Germline V gene lookup returns CDR1 LGHDT and CDR2 YNNKEL (reference sequence). V trimming: 3 bases; J trimming: 4 bases; junction bases outside the gene matches: 5. The CDR3 runs 15 residues.

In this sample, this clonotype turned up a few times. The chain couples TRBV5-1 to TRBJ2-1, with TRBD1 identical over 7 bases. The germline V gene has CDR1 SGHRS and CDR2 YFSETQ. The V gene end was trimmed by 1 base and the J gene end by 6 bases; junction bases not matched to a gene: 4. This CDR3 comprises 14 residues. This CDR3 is CASSLPGQTNEQFF. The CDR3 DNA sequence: TGCGCCAGCAGCTTGCCGGGACAGACCAATGAGCAGTTCTTC.

The DNA of the CDR3 is TGTGCCACCAGTGACCCTCCCGGGACTAGCTCGGAGTACGATACGCAGTATTTT. Its translation is CATSDPPGTSSEYDTQYF. V is TRBV24-1 and J is TRBJ2-3; 9 bases fit TRBD2. This CDR3 contains 18 residues. The germline V gene encodes CDR1 KGHDR and CDR2 SFDVKD. The ends lost 4 bases at V and 6 bases at J; junction bases unmatched: 16.

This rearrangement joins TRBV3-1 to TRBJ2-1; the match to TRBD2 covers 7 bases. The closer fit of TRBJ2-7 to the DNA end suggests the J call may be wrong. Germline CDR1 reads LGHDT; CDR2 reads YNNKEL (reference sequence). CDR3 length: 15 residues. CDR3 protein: CASSHGGGPHNEQYF. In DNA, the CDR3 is TGTGCCAGCAGCCACGGGGGAGGGCCCCACAATGAGCAGTACTTC.

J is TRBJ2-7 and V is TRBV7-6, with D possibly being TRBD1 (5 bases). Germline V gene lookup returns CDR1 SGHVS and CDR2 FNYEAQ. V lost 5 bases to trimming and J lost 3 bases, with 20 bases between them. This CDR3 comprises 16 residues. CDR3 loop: CASSTTQGKGLYEQYF. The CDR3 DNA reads TGTGCCAGCAGCACCACCCAGGGAAAGGGTCTCTACGAGCAGTACTTC.

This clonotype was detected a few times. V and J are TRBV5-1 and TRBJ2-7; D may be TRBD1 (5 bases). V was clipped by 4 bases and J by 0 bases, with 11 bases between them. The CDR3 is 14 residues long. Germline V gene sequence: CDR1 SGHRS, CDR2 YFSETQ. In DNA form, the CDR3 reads TGCGCCAGCAGCCCCCAGGGCGCCTCCTACGAGCAGTACTTC. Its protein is CASSPQGASYEQYF.

The CDR3 loop reads CASRTGLAGIGELFF. CDR3 coding DNA: TGTGCCAGCAGGACAGGACTAGCGGGAATCGGGGAGCTGTTTTTT. V is TRBV28 and J is TRBJ2-2; TRBD2 aligns across 12 bases. Germline V CDR1 and CDR2: MDHEN, SYDVKM. The CDR3 loop spans 15 amino acids. Trimming cost V 6 bases and J 7 bases; bases outside gene matches: 6.

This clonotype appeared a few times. The CDR3 spells CASTHYEGRETQYF. The CDR3 bases are TGTGCCAGCACCCATTACGAGGGCCGGGAGACCCAGTACTTC. The J gene is TRBJ2-5, the V gene TRBV7-8; a weak D match, TRBD2 (5 bases). V dropped 7 bases and J dropped 5 bases, with 17 bases sitting between them. Germline CDR1 SGHVS, CDR2 FQNEAQ. The CDR3 has 14 amino acids.

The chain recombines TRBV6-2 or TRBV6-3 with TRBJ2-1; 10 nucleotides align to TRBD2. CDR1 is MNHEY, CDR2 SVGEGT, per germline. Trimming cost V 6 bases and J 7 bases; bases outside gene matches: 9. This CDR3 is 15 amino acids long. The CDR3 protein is CASRSGTSEKNEQFF. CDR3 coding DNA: TGTGCCAGCAGATCCGGGACTAGCGAGAAAAATGAGCAGTTCTTC.

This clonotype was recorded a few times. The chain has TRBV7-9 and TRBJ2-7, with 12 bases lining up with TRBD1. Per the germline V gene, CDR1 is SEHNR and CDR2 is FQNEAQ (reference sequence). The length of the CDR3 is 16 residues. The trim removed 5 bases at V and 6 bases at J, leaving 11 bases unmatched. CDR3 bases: TGTGCCAGCAGCCAACAAGCCGGGACAGGGGGCGGCGAGCAGTACTTC. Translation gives CASSQQAGTGGGEQYF.

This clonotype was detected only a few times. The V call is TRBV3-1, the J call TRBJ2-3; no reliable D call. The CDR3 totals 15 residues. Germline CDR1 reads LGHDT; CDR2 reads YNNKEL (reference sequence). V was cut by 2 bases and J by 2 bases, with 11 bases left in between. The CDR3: CASSQTILYTDTQYF. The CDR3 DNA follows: TGTGCCAGCAGCCAAACTATTCTATACACAGATACGCAGTATTTT.

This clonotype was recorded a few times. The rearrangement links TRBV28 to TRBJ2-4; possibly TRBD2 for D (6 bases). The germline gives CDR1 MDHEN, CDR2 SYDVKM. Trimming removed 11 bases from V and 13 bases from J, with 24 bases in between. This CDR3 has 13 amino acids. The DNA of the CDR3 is TGTGCCCTCGGGGCTAGCCGCCTTCGGGAGCAGTACTTC. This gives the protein CALGASRLREQYF.

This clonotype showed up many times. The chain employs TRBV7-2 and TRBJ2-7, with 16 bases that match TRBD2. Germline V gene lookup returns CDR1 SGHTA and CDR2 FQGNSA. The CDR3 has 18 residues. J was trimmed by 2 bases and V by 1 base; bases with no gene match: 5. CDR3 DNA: TGTGCCAGCAGCTTAGGTTCCGGGACTAGCGGGAGGGCCTACGAGCAGTACTTC. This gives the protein CASSLGSGTSGRAYEQYF.

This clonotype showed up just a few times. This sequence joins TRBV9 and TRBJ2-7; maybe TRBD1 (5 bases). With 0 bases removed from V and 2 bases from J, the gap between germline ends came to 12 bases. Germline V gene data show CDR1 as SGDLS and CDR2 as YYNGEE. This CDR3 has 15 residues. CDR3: CASSVVSGLTYEQYF. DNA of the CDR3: TGTGCCAGCAGCGTAGTGTCAGGGTTGACCTACGAGCAGTACTTC. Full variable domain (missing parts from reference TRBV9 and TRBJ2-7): DSGVTQTPKHLITATGQRVTLRCSPRSGDLSVYWYQQSLDQGLQFLIQYYNGEERAKGNILERFSAQQFPDLHSELNLSSLELGDSALYFCASSVVSGLTYEQYFGPGTRLTVT.

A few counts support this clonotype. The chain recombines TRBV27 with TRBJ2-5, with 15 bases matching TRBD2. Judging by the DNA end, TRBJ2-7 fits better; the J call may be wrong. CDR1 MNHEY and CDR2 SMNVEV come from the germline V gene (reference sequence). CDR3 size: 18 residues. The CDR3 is CASRPPLSRTSGRGEQYF. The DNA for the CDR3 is TGTGCCAGCAGGCCCCCCCTTTCGAGGACTAGCGGGAGGGGCGAGCAGTACTTC.

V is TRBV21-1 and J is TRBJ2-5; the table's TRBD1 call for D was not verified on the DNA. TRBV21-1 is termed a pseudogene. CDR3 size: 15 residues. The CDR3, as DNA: TGTGCCAGCACCCGCGGCGGGGTCCCGCGGGAGACCCAGTACTTC. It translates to CASTRGGVPRETQYF.

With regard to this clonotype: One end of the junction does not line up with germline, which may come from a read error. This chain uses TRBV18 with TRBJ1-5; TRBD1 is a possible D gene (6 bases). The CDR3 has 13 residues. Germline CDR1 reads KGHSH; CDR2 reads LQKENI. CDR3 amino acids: CASSPQGRQPQHF. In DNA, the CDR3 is TGTGCCAGCTCGCCACAGGGCCGGCAGCCCCAGCATTTT. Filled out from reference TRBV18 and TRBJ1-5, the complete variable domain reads NAGVMQNPRHLVRRRGQEARLRCSPMKGHSHVYWYRQLPEEGLKFMVYLQKENIIDESGMPKERFSAEFPKEGPSILRIQQVVRGDSAAYFCASSPQGRQPQHFGDGTRLSIL.

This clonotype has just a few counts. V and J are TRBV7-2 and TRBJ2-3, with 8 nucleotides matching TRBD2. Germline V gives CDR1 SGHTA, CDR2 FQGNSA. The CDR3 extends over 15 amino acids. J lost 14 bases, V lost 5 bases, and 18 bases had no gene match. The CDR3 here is CASSIPGLVHRYAYF. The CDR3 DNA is TGTGCCAGCAGCATTCCGGGACTAGTACACAGATACGCGTATTTT.

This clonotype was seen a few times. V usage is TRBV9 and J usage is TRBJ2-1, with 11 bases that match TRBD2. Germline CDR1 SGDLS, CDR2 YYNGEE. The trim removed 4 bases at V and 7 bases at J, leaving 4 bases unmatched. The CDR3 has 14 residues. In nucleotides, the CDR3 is TGTGCCAGCAGCCATCTAGCGGGAGGTAATGAGCAGTTCTTC. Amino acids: CASSHLAGGNEQFF. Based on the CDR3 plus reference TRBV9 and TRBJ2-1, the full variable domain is DSGVTQTPKHLITATGQRVTLRCSPRSGDLSVYWYQQSLDQGLQFLIQYYNGEERAKGNILERFSAQQFPDLHSELNLSSLELGDSALYFCASSHLAGGNEQFFGPGTRLTVL.

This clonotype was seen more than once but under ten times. The CDR3 loop reads CSVVGRLPTSREQYF. Here the CDR3 DNA reads TGCAGCGTTGTTGGGCGACTACCTACTTCTCGGGAGCAGTACTTC. This chain uses TRBV29-1 with TRBJ2-5, with D perhaps TRBD2 (6 bases). This CDR3 is built from 15 residues. Trimming pared 4 bases from V and 11 bases from J, leaving 26 bases between. Germline V lookup: CDR1 SQVTM, CDR2 ANQGSEA.

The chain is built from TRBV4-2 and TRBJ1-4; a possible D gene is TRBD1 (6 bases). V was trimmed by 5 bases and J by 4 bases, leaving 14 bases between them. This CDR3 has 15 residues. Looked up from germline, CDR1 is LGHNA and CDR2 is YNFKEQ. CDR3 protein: CASSSEGGGNEKLFF. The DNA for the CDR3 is TGTGCCAGCAGCAGTGAGGGGGGCGGTAATGAAAAACTGTTTTTT.

The CDR3 bases are TGTGCCAGCAGCCCTAGGGCGGGAGTCTCCTACAATGAGCAGTTCTTC. It translates to CASSPRAGVSYNEQFF. The J gene is TRBJ2-1, the V gene TRBV7-3; 7 nucleotides match TRBD2. The CDR3 spans 16 residues. V was clipped by 5 bases and J by 0 bases; unmatched bases: 7. Germline V gene sequence: CDR1 SGHTA, CDR2 FQGTGA.

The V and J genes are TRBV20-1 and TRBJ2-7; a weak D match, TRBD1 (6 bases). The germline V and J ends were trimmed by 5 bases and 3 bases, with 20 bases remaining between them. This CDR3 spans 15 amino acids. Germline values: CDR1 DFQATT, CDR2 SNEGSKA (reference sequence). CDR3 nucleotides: TGCAGTGCTCCACACAGGGCAGTAGCCAACTACGAGCAGTACTTC. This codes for CSAPHRAVANYEQYF.

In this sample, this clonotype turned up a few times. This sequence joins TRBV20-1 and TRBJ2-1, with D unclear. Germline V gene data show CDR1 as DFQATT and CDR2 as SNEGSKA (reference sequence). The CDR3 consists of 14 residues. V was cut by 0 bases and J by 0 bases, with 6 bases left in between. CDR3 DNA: TGCAGTGCTAGAGACATCCGCTCCTACAATGAGCAGTTCTTC. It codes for CSARDIRSYNEQFF.

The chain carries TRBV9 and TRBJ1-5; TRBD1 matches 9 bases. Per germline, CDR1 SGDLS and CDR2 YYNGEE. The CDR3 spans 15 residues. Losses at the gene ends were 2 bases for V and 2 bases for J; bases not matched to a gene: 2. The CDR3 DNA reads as TGTGCCAGCAGCGTCGGACAGGGGCGCAATCAGCCCCAGCATTTT. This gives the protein CASSVGQGRNQPQHF.

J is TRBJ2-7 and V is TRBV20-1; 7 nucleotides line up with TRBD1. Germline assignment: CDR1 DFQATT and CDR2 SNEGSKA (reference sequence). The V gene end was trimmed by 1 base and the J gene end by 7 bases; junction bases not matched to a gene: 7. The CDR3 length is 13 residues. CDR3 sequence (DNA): TGCAGTGCTAGAGCCGAACAGGGGCTGGAGCAGTACTTC. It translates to CSARAEQGLEQYF.

Here the CDR3 reads CAHSPLGSTEKLFF. As DNA, the CDR3 is TGTGCCCACTCTCCTCTTGGCTCCACGGAAAAACTGTTTTTT. This chain links TRBV30 with TRBJ1-4; no firm D call. The CDR3 consists of 14 residues. Trimming took 8 bases from V and 8 from J, leaving 21 bases between them. Per germline, CDR1 GTSNPN and CDR2 SVGIG (reference sequence).

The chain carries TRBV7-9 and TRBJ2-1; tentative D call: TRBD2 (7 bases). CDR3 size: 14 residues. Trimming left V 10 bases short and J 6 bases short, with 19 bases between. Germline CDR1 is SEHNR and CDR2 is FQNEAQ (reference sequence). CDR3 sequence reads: CATLWAGAINEQFF. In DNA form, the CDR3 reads TGTGCCACCCTTTGGGCGGGGGCGATCAATGAGCAGTTCTTC. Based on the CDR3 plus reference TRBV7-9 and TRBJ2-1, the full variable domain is DTGVSQNPRHKITKRGQNVTFRCDPISEHNRLYWYRQTLGQGPEFLTYFQNEAQLEKSRLLSDRFSAERPKGSFSTLEIQRTEQGDSAMYLCATLWAGAINEQFFGPGTRLTVL.

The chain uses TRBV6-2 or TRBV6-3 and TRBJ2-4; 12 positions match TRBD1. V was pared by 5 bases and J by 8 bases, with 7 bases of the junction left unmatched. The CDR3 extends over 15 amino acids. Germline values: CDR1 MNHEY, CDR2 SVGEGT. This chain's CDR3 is CASSPHRDRGHIQYF. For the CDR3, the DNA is TGTGCCAGCAGTCCTCACCGGGACAGGGGGCACATTCAGTACTTC.